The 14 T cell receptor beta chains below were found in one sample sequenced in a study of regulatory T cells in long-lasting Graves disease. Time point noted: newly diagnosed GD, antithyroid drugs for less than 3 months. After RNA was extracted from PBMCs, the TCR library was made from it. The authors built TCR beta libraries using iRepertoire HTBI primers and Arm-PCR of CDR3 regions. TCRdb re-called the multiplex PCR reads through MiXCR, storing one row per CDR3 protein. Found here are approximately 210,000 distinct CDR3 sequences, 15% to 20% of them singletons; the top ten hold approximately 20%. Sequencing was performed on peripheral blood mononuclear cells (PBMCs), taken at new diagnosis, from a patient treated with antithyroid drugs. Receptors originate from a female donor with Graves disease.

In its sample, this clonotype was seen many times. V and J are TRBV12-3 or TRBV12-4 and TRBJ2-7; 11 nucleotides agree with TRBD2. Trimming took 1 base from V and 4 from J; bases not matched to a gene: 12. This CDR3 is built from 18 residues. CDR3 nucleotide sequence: TGTGCCAGCAGTTTAGTGACTAGCGGGAATCCCCTGATATACGAGCAGTACTTC. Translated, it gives CASSLVTSGNPLIYEQYF.

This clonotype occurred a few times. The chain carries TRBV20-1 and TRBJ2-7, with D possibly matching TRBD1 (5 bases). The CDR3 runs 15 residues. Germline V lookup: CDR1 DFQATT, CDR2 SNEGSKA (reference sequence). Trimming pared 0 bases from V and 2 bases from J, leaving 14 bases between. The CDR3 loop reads CSAREMGQGTYEQYF. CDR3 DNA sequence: TGCAGTGCTAGAGAAATGGGGCAGGGAACCTACGAGCAGTACTTC.

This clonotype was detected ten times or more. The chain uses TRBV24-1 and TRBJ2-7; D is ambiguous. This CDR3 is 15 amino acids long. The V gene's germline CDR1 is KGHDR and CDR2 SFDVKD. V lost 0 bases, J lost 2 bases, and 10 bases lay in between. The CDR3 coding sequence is TGTGCCACCAGTGATTTGGCAGGACCACCCTACGAGCAGTACTTC. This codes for CATSDLAGPPYEQYF.

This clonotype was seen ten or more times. The CDR3 coding sequence is TGCGCCAGCAGTGAGGGCTACAATGAGCAGTTCTTC. Translating gives CASSEGYNEQFF. This chain joins TRBV10-1 and TRBJ2-1; D call uncertain. The germline CDR1 and CDR2 sequences are WNHNN and SYGVQD (reference sequence). This CDR3 contains 12 residues. V lost 2 bases and J lost 3, with 2 bases in between.

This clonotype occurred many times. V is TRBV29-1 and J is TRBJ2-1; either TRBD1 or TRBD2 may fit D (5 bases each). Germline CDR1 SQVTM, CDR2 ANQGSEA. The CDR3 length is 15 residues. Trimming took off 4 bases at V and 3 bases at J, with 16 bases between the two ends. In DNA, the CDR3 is TGCAGCGTTGGAGGGGTCCCCAGGGACTACAATGAGCAGTTCTTC. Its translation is CSVGGVPRDYNEQFF.

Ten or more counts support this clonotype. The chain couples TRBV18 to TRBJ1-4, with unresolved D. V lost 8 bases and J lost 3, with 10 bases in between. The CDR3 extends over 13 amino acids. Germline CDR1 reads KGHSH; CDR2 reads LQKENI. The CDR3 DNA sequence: TGTGCCAGCCTAACCGAACCTAATGAAAAACTGTTTTTT. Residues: CASLTEPNEKLFF.

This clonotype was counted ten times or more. CDR3 protein: CSAGGSSYNEQFF. The CDR3 nucleotides are TGCAGTGCTGGGGGGAGCTCCTACAATGAGCAGTTCTTC. The chain joins TRBV20-1 to TRBJ2-1; tentative D call: TRBD2 (6 bases). Germline V gene lookup returns CDR1 DFQATT and CDR2 SNEGSKA (reference sequence). Between the trimmed V and J ends, which lost 5 bases and 0 bases, there was a span of 8 bases. This CDR3 region has 13 residues.

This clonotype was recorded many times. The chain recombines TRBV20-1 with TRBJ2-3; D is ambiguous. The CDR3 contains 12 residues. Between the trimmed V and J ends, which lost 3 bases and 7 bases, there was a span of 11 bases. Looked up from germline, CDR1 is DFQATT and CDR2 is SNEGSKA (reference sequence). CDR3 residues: CSASAMGNTQYF. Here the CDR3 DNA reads TGCAGTGCTAGTGCCATGGGGAATACGCAGTATTTT.

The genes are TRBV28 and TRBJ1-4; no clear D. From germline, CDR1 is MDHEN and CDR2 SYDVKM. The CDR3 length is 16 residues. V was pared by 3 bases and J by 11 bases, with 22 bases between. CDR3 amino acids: CASSLPSQVGWRKLFF. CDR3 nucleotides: TGTGCCAGCAGTTTGCCGTCCCAGGTCGGATGGAGGAAACTGTTTTTT.

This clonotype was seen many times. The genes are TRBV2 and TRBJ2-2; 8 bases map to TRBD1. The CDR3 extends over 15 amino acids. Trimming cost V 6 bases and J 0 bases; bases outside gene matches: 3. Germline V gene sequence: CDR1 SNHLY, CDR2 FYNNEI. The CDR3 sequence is CASRLDRANTGELFF. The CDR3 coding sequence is TGTGCCAGCAGACTGGACAGGGCGAACACCGGGGAGCTGTTTTTT.

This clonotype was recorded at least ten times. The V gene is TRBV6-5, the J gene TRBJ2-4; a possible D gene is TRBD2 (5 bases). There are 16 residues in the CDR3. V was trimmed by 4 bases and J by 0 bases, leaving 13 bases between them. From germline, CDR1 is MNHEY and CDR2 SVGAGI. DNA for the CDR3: TGTGCCAGCAGTTCTACGGGGAACGTAGCCAAAAACATTCAGTACTTC. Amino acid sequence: CASSSTGNVAKNIQYF.

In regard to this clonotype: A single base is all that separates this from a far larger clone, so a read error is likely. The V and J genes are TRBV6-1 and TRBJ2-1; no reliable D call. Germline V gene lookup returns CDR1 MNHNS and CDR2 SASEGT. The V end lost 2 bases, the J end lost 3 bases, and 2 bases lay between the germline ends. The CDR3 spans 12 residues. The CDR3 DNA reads TGTGCCAGCAGTGAAAACTACAATGAGCAGTTCTTC. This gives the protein CASSENYNEQFF.

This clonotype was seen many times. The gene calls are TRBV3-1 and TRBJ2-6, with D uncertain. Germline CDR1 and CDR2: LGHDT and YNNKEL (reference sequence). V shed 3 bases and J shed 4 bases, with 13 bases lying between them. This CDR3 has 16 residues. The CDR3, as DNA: TGTGCCAGCAGCCACCGGGCTAAGTGGGGGGCCAACGTCCTGACTTTC. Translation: CASSHRAKWGANVLTF.

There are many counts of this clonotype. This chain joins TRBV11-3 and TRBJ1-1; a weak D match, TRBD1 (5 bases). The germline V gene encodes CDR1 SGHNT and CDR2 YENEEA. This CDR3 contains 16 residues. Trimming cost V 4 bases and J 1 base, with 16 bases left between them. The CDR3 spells CASSSSLTDQNTEAFF. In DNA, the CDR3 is TGTGCCAGCAGCTCCAGCTTGACAGATCAGAACACTGAAGCTTTCTTT. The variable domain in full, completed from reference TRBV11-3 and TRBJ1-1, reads EAGVVQSPRYKIIEKKQPVAFWCNPISGHNTLYWYLQNLGQGPELLIRYENEEAVDDSQLPKDRFSAERLKGVDSTLKIQPAELGDSAVYLCASSSSLTDQNTEAFFGQGTRLTVV.